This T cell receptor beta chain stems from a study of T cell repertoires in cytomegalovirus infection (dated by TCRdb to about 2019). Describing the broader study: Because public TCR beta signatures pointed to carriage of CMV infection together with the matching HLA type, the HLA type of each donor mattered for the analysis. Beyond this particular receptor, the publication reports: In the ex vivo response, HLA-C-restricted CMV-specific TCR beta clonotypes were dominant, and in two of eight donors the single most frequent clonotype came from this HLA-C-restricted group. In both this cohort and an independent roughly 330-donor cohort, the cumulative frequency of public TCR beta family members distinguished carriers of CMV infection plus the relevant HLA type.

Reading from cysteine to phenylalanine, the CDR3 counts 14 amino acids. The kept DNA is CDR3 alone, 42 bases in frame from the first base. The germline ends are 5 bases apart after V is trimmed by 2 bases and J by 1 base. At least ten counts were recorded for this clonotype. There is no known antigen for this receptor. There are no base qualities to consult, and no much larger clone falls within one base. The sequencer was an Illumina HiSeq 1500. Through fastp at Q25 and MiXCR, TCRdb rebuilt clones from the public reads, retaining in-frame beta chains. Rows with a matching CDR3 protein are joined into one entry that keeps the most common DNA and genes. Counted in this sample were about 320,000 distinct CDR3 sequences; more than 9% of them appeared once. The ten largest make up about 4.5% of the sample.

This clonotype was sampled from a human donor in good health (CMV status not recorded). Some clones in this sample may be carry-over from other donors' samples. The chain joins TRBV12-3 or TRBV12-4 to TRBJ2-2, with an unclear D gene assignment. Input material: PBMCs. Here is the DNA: TGTGCCAGCAGTTTATACAAGAACACCGGGGAGCTGTTTTTT. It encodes CASSLYKNTGELFF.